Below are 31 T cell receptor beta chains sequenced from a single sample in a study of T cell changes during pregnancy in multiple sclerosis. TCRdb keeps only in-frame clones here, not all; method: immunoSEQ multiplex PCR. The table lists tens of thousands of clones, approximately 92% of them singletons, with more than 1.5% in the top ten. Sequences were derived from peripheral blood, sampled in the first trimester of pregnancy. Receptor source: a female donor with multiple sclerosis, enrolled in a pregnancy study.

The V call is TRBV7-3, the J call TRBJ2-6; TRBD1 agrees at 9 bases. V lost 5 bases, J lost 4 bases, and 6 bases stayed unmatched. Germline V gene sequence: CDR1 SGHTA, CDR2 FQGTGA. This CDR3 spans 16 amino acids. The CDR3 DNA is TGTGCCAGCAGCCCAGGGACAGGGAGCGGGGCCAACGTCCTGACTTTC. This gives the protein CASSPGTGSGANVLTF.

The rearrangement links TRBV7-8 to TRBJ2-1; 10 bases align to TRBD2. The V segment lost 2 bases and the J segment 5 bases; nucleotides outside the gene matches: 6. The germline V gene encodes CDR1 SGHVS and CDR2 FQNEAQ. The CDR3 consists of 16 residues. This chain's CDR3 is CASSLRGAGGDNEQFF. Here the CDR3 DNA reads TGTGCCAGCAGCTTACGTGGAGCGGGAGGGGACAATGAGCAGTTCTTC.

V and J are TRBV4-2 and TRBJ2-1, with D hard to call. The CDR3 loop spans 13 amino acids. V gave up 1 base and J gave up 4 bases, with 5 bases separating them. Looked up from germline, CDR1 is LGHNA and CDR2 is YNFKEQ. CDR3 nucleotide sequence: TGTGCCAGCAGCCAAGTCCCATACAATGAGCAGTTCTTC. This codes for CASSQVPYNEQFF.

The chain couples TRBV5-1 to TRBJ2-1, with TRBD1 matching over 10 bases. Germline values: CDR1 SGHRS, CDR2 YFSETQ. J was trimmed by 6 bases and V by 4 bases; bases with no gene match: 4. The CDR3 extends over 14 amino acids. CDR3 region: CASSLRTGGNEQFF. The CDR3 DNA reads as TGCGCCAGCAGCCTTAGGACAGGGGGCAATGAGCAGTTCTTC.

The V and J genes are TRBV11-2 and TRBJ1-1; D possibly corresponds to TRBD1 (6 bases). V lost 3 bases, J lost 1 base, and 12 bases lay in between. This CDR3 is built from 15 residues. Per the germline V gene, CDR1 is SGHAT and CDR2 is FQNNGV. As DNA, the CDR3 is TGTGCCAGCAGCTTCCAGACGACAGGGAACACTGAAGCTTTCTTT. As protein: CASSFQTTGNTEAFF.

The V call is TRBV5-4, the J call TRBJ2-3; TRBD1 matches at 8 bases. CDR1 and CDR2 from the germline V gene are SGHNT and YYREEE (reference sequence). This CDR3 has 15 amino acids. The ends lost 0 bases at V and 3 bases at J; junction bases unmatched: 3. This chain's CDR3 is CASSLGQGATDTQYF. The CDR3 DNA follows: TGTGCCAGCAGCTTGGGGCAGGGGGCAACAGATACGCAGTATTTT.

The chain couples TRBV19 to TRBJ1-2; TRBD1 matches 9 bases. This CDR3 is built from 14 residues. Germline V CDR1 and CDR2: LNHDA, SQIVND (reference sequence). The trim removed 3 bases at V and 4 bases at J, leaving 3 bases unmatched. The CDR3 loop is CASSMGTGSYGYTF. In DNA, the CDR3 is TGTGCCAGTAGTATGGGGACAGGGTCCTATGGCTACACCTTC.

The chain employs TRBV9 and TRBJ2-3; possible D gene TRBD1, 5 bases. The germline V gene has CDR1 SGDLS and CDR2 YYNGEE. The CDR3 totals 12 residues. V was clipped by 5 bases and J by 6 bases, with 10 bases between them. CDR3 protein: CASRGVRDTQYF. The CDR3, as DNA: TGTGCCAGCAGAGGGGTTAGGGATACGCAGTATTTT.

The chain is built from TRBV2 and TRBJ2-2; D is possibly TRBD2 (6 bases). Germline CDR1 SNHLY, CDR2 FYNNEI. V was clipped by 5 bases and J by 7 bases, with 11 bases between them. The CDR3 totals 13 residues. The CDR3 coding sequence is TGTGCCAGCAGTCGAGGGCGGGGCGGGGAGCTGTTTTTT. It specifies CASSRGRGGELFF. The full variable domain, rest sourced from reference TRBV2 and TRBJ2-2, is EPEVTQTPSHQVTQMGQEVILRCVPISNHLYFYWYRQILGQKVEFLVSFYNNEISEKSEIFDDQFSVERPDGSNFTLKIRSTKLEDSAMYFCASSRGRGGELFFGEGSRLTVL.

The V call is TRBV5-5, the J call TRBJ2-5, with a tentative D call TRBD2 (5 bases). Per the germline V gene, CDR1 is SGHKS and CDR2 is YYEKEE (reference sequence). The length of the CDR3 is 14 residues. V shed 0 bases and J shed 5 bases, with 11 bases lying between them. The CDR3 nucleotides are TGTGCCAGCAGCTTGGTGTGGGGAGAGGAGACCCAGTACTTC. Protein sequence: CASSLVWGEETQYF.

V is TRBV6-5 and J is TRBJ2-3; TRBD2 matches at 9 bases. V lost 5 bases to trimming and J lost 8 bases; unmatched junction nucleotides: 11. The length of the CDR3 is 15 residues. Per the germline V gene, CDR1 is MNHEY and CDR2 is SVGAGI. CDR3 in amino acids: CASSPGAGGPGTQYF. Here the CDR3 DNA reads TGTGCCAGCAGTCCCGGGGCGGGAGGGCCAGGTACGCAGTATTTT.

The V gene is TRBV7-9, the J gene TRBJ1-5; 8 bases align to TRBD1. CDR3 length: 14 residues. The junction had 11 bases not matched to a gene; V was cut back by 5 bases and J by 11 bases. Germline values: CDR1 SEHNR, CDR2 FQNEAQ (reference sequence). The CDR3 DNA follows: TGTGCCAGCAGCCGTGGACAGGGTGGCCGGGCCCAGCATTTT. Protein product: CASSRGQGGRAQHF.

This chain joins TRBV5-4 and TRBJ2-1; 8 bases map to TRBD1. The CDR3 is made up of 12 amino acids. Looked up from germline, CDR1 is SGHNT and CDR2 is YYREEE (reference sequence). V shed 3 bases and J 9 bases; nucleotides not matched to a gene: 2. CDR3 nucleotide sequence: TGTGCCAGCAGCTGGGACAGGCGTGAGCAGTTCTTC. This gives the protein CASSWDRREQFF.

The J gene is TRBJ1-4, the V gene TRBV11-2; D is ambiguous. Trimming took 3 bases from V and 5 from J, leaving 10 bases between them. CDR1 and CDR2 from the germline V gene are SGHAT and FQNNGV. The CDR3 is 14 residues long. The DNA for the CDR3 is TGTGCCAGCAGCTTCGGGGTTGTCAATGAAAAACTGTTTTTT. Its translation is CASSFGVVNEKLFF.

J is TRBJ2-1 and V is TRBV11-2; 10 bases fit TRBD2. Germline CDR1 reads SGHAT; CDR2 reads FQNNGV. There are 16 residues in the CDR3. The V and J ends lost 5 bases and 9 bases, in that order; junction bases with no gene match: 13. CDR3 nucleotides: TGTGCCAGCAGCCCGCAAAGCGGGAGGGCCGCCATTGAGCAGTTCTTC. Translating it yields CASSPQSGRAAIEQFF. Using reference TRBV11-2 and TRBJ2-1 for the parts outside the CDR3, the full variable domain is EAGVAQSPRYKIIEKRQSVAFWCNPISGHATLYWYQQILGQGPKLLIQFQNNGVVDDSQLPKDRFSAERLKGVDSTLKIQPAKLEDSAVYLCASSPQSGRAAIEQFFGPGTRLTVL.

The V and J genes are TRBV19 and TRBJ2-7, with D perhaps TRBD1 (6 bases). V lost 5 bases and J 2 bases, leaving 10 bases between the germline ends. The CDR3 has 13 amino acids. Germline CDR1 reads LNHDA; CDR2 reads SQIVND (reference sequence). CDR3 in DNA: TGTGCCAGTAGTCCACAGGGAGCCTACGAGCAGTACTTC. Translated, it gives CASSPQGAYEQYF.

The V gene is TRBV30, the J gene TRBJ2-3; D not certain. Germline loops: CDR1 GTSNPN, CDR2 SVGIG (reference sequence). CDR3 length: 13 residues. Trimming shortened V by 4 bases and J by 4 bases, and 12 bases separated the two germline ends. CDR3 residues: CAWTYGVSDTQYF. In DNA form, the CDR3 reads TGTGCCTGGACCTACGGTGTGTCAGATACGCAGTATTTT.

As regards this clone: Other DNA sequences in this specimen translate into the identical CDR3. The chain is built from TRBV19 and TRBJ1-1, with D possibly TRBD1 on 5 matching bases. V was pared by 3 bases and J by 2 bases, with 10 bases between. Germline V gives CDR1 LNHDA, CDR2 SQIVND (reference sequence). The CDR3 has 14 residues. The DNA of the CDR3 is TGTGCCAGTAGTATTGGGGGGGTTAACACTGAAGCTTTCTTT. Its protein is CASSIGGVNTEAFF.

The CDR3 DNA reads TGCGCCAGCAGCCAAGCTACGGGAATCGGAACAGATACGCAGTATTTT. Its protein is CASSQATGIGTDTQYF. The chain recombines TRBV4-3 with TRBJ2-3, with D perhaps matching TRBD2 (5 bases). The CDR3 loop spans 16 amino acids. V was clipped by 1 base and J by 3 bases, with 14 bases between them. Germline V gives CDR1 LGHNA, CDR2 YSLEER.

The CDR3 spells CSVKDSFGAFF. The CDR3 DNA follows: TGCAGCGTAAAGGACAGCTTCGGAGCTTTCTTT. The V and J genes are TRBV29-1 and TRBJ1-1; D is possibly TRBD1 (6 bases). Trimming left V 6 bases short and J 10 bases short, with 15 bases between. The germline gives CDR1 SQVTM, CDR2 ANQGSEA. The CDR3 loop spans 11 amino acids.

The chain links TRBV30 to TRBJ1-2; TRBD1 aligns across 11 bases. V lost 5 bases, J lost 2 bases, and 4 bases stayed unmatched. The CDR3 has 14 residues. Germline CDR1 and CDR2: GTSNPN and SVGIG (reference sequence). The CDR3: CAWLGQGENYGYTF. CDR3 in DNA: TGTGCCTGGTTGGGACAGGGGGAGAACTATGGCTACACCTTC.

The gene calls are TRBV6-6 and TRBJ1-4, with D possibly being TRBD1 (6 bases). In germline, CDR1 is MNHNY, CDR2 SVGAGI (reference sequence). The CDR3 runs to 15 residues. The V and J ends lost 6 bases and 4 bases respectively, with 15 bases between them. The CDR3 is CASRPNRANNEKLFF. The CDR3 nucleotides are TGTGCCAGCAGACCCAACAGGGCGAATAATGAAAAACTGTTTTTT.

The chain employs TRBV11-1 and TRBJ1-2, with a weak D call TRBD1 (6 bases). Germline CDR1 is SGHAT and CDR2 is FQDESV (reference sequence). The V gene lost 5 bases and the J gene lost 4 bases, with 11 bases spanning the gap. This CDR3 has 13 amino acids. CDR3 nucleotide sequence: TGTGCCAGCAGCACGCAGACAGGCTATGGCTACACCTTC. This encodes CASSTQTGYGYTF.

In DNA, the CDR3 is TGTGCCAGCGGCCCGGACAGACCTTCTGGAAACACCATATATTTT. This gives the protein CASGPDRPSGNTIYF. V and J are TRBV9 and TRBJ1-3; the D gene is possibly TRBD1 (6 bases). Germline loops: CDR1 SGDLS, CDR2 YYNGEE. Trimming cost V 7 bases and J 1 base, with 15 bases left between them. This CDR3 has 15 residues.

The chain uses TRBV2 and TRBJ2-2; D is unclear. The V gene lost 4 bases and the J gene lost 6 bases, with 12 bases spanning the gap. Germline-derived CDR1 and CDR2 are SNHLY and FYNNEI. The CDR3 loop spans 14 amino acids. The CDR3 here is CASSVESRSGELFF. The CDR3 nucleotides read TGTGCCAGCAGTGTAGAATCGAGATCCGGGGAGCTGTTTTTT.

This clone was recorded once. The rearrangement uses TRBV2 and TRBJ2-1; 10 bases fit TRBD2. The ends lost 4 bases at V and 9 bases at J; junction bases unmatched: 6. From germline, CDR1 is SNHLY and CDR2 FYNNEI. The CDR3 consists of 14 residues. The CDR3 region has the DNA TGTGCCAGCAGTGTCTTTAGCGGGAGGACTGAGCAGTTCTTC. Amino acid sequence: CASSVFSGRTEQFF.

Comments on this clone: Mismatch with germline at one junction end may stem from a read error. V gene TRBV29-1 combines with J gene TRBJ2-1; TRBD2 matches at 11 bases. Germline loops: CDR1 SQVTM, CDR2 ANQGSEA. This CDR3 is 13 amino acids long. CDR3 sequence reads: CSVQDLAGGEQFF. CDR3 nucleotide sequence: TGCAGCGTTCAAGATCTAGCGGGAGGTGAGCAGTTCTTC.

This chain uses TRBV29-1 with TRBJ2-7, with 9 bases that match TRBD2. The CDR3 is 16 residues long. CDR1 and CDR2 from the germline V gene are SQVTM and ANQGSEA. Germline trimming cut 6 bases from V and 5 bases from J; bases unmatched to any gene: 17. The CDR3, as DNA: TGCAGCGTAGTCCCGGGACTAGCAACAGGAGTAAACGAGCAGTACTTC. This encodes CSVVPGLATGVNEQYF.

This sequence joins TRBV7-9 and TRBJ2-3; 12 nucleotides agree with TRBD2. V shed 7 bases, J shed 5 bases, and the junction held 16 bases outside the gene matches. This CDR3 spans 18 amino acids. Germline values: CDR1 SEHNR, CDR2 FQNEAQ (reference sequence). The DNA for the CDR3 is TGTGCCAGCACCGCTTGGGCTAGCGGGAGGGCACGTGGAGATACGCAGTATTTT. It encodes CASTAWASGRARGDTQYF. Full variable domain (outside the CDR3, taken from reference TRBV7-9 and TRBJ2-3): DTGVSQNPRHKITKRGQNVTFRCDPISEHNRLYWYRQTLGQGPEFLTYFQNEAQLEKSRLLSDRFSAERPKGSFSTLEIQRTEQGDSAMYLCASTAWASGRARGDTQYFGPGTRLTVL.

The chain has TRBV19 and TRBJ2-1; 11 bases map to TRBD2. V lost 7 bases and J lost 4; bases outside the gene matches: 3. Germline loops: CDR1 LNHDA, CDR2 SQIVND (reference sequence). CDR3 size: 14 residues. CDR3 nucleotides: TGTGCCAGTAATAGACTAGCGGGATACAATGAGCAGTTCTTC. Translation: CASNRLAGYNEQFF.

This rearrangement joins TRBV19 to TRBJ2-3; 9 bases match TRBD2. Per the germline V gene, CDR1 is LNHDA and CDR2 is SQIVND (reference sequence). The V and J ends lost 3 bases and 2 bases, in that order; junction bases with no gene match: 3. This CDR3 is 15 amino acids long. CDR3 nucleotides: TGTGCCAGTAGTATTCTAGCGGGATTCACAGATACGCAGTATTTT. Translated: CASSILAGFTDTQYF.